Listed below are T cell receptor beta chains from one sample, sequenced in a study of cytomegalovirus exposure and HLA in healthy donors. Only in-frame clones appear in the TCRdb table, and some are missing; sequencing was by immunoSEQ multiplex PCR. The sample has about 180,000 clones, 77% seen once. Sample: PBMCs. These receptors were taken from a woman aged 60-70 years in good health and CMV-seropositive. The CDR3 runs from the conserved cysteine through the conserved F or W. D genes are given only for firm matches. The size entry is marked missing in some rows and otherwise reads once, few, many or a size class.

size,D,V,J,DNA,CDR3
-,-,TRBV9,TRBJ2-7,TGTGCCAGCAGCGCGCCAGTTGGGGGGTACGAGCAGTACTTC,CASSAPVGGYEQYF
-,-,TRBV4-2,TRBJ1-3,TGTGCCAGCAGCCAAGATAGGGGCTTAAGCTCTGGAAACACCATATATTTT,CASSQDRGLSSGNTIYF
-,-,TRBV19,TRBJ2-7,TGTGCCAGTAGTCCCCTCAGGGTTGGGACCTACGAGCAGTACTTC,CASSPLRVGTYEQYF
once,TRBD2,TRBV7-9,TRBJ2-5,TGTGCCAGCAGCTTACGAGGGAGGGCAGAGACCCAGTACTTC,CASSLRGRAETQYF
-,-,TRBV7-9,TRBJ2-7,TGTGCCAGCAGCTTACAGGGCCCCGGGCAGTACTTC,CASSLQGPGQYF
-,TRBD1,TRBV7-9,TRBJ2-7,TGTGCCAGCAGCTCTTGGACAGGGTCTGGCGAGCAGTACTTC,CASSSWTGSGEQYF
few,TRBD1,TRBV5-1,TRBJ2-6,TGCGCCAGCAGCTTGGCCGGGACAGGGGCTTCTGGGGCCAACGTCCTGACTTTC,CASSLAGTGASGANVLTF
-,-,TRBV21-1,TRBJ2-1,TGTGCCAGCGTTACAGGATTTCAATTGAGCTCCTACAATGAGCAGTTCTTC,CASVTGFQLSSYNEQFF
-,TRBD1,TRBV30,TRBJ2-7,TGTGCCTGGAGTCAACAACAGGGGGACGAGCAGTACTTC,CAWSQQQGDEQYF
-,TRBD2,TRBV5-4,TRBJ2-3,TGTGCCAGCAGCTTGGGGGGGAGGGGCCACCTAAGCACAGATACGCAGTATTTT,CASSLGGRGHLSTDTQYF
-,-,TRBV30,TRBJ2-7,TGTGCCTGGATTTTAACAAACTCCTACGAGCAGTACTTC,CAWILTNSYEQYF
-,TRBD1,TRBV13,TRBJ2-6,TGTGCCAGCAGCGAAGGCCGGGACAGAGGGTTTGGGGCCAACGGCCTGACTTTC,CASSEGRDRGFGANGLTF
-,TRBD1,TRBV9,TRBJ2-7,TGTGCCAGCAGCGAGACTACACAGGGGGCGGGCTACGAGCAGTACTTC,CASSETTQGAGYEQYF
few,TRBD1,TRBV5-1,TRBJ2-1,TGCGCCAGCGAAACAGGGGGTACCAATGAGCAGTTCTTC,CASETGGTNEQFF
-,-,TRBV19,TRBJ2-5,TGTGCCAGTAGCAGGGTCACCCTTGGGACCCAGTACTTC,CASSRVTLGTQYF
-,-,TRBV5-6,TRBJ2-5,TGTGCCAGCAGCTCTACCAGCGGTCACCAAGAGACCCAGTACTTC,CASSSTSGHQETQYF
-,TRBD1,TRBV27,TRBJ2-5,TGTGCCAGCAGTTTAGGTGACAGGGGATTCCAAGAGACCCAGTACTTC,CASSLGDRGFQETQYF
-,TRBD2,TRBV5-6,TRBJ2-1,TGTGCCAGCAGCCCCGGGGCAGCGGGAGCTTTCTACAATGAGCAGTTCTTC,CASSPGAAGAFYNEQFF
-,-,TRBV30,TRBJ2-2,TGCGCCTGGACCATTAGGGGGACCGGGGAGCTGTTTTTT,CAWTIRGTGELFF
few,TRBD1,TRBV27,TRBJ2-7,TGTGCCAGCAGCTGGGACAGAACCTACGAGCAGTACTTC,CASSWDRTYEQYF
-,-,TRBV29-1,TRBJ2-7,TGCAGCGCCAGGGGAGGGCCCCTCCAGTACTTC,CSARGGPLQYF
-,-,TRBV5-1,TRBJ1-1,TGCGCCAGCAGCTTGTTGGGGGCGAACACTGAAGCTTTCTTT,CASSLLGANTEAFF
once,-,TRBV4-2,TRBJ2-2,TGTGCCAGCAGCCCAGGAAGGCTGATCGGGGAGCTGTTTTTT,CASSPGRLIGELFF
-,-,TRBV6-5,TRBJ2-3,TGTGCCAGCAGTTACTCGGGGGGGCAGGCAGATACGCAGTATTTT,CASSYSGGQADTQYF
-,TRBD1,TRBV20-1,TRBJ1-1,TGCAGTGCCCCGACAGGGATTGAAGCTTTCTTT,CSAPTGIEAFF
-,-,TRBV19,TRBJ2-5,TGTGCCAGTAGTATAGGGGGCCTAAAGCGAGAGACCCAGTACTTC,CASSIGGLKRETQYF
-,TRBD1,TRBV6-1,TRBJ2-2,TGTGCCAGCAGTCCCGGGACAGGGTTCGGGGAGCTGTTTTTT,CASSPGTGFGELFF
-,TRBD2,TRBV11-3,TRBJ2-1,TGTGCCAGCAGCTTAGGAGGTAGCGGGAGTGAGCAGTTCTTC,CASSLGGSGSEQFF
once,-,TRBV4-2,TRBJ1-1,TGTGCCAGCAGCCAAGAGAGAATGGCAGGGATGAACACTGAAGCTTTCTTT,CASSQERMAGMNTEAFF
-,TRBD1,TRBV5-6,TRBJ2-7,TGTGCCAGCAGCCCCGGGACAGGGGGTTTGTACGAGCAGTACTTC,CASSPGTGGLYEQYF